Sequencing of this TCR beta chain was carried out in a study of CD8 T cells in ankylosing spondylitis. Researchers built TCR beta libraries using quantitative 5'-RACE with molecular barcodes. MiXCR, applied by TCRdb to the 5' RACE reads, yields one record per CDR3 protein. Of 250,000 to 400,000 distinct CDR3 sequences listed, approximately 10% are singletons. The CDR3 has 14 amino acids. V was cut by 3 bases and J by 3 bases, with 12 bases left in between. Per germline, CDR1 GTSNPN and CDR2 SVGIG (reference sequence). Study observations and caveats: Reportedly, significant enrichment of disease-linked clones occurred in matched ankylosing spondylitis synovial fluid. Clones linked to disease, bearing a CD8+ phenotype, were relatively rare in peripheral blood.

On this clonotype itself: Its antigen remains unidentified.

The specimen sequenced was blood, either unsorted or a sorted T cell fraction (not recorded which). V and J are TRBV30 and TRBJ1-5, with TRBD1 as a possible D gene (6 bases). The source is a female donor with ankylosing spondylitis or in good health (not recorded which). The CDR3 coding sequence is TGTGCCTGGAGACAAACAGGGCTCAATCAGCCCCAGCATTTT. It translates to CAWRQTGLNQPQHF.